This T cell receptor (beta chain) was sequenced in a study of blood T cell repertoires in COVID-19. As for the study in general: The United States, Italy and Spain were the sources of the acute and convalescent COVID-19 samples. PBMCs, B-cell-depleted T cells, or T cells were the source of the cDNA or gDNA that made up the material.

In the original workflow: It was from reference gene primer amplification that nucleated cell counts were estimated. Assay: immunoSEQ multiplex PCR; the TCRdb copy retains only in-frame clones and omits some. V and J calls and clone size follow that table, whereas D and trimming were derived from the DNA. The table shows approximately 70,000 clones, with 85% to 90% occurring only once. Trimming took 4 bases from V and 4 from J; bases not matched to a gene: 2. CDR1 MNHEY and CDR2 SVGEGT come from the germline V gene. The CDR3 has 14 amino acids. The chain uses TRBV6-2 or TRBV6-3 and TRBJ2-3; 10 bases fit TRBD1. The clonotype originates from an elderly woman with active COVID-19. The sample consisted of peripheral blood. Written as DNA, the CDR3 is TGTGCCAGCAGTTCCGGACAGGGGGCAGATACGCAGTATTTT. As protein: CASSSGQGADTQYF.